A selection of T cell receptor beta chains follows, all from one sample in a study of T cell repertoires in cytomegalovirus infection. TCRdb reanalysed the reads using MiXCR and keeps one entry per CDR3 protein. The sample lists about 440,000 distinct CDR3 sequences; 25% to 40% were seen once. Sequencing used PBMCs. These receptors were obtained from a human donor in good health (CMV status not recorded). Some clones in this sample may be carry-over from other donors' samples. Both conserved end residues are part of each CDR3. Each record gives: clone size, V gene, J gene, D gene, CDR3 protein, CDR3 DNA. A D gene is named only where the DNA matches it firmly. Not all rows give a size; the values are once, few, many and, for expanded clones, a class.

>NA|TRBV14|TRBJ2-2|TRBD2
CASSQTSGATGELFF
TGTGCCAGCAGCCAAACTAGCGGGGCAACCGGGGAGCTGTTTTTT
>many|TRBV7-8|TRBJ1-1|NA
CASSLGARTMNTEAFF
TGTGCCAGCAGCTTAGGGGCAAGAACCATGAACACTGAAGCTTTCTTT
>many|TRBV12-3/TRBV12-4|TRBJ1-1|NA
CASSRTMNTEAFF
TGTGCCAGCAGCCGTACAATGAACACTGAAGCTTTCTTT
>few|TRBV7-8|TRBJ1-4|NA
CASSLAPSPTNEKLFF
TGTGCCAGCAGCTTGGCCCCGAGCCCAACTAATGAAAAACTGTTTTTT
>few|TRBV28|TRBJ1-5|TRBD1
CASSLSFRTGYSNQPQHF
TGTGCCAGCAGTTTATCCTTCCGGACAGGCTATAGCAATCAGCCCCAGCATTTT
>few|TRBV11-2|TRBJ1-2|NA
CASSLGFRSPDGYTF
TGTGCCAGCAGCTTAGGTTTCAGGTCCCCGGATGGCTACACCTTC
>NA|TRBV4-2|TRBJ2-1|NA
CASSQVAGSYNEQFF
TGTGCCAGCAGCCAAGTGGCTGGCTCCTACAATGAGCAGTTCTTC
>many|TRBV28|TRBJ1-4|NA
CASSLLGEEKLFF
TGTGCCAGCAGTTTGTTAGGGGAGGAAAAACTGTTTTTT
>NA|TRBV4-1|TRBJ1-5|NA
CASSQDERVNQPQHF
TGCGCCAGCAGCCAAGATGAGAGGGTGAATCAGCCCCAGCATTTT
>NA|TRBV20-1|TRBJ1-1|TRBD1
CSSRYRGTAEAFF
TGCAGTTCTAGGTACAGGGGAACGGCTGAAGCTTTCTTT
>NA|TRBV5-4|TRBJ2-1|NA
CASSPTGNYNEQFF
TGTGCCAGCAGCCCCACAGGGAACTACAATGAGCAGTTCTTC
>NA|TRBV27|TRBJ2-3|NA
CASSLSPYTPDTQYF
TGTGCCAGCAGTCTTTCCCCGTACACTCCAGATACTCAGTATTTT
>many|TRBV12-3/TRBV12-4|TRBJ2-7|TRBD1
CASRRGSQGQYEQYF
TGTGCCAGCAGGAGAGGTTCACAGGGGCAATACGAGCAGTACTTC
>NA|TRBV6-5|TRBJ1-1|NA
CASSWKDANTEAFF
TGTGCCAGCAGTTGGAAGGATGCGAACACTGAAGCTTTCTTT
>few|TRBV7-2|TRBJ1-5|TRBD1
CASSSDRGHQPQHF
TGTGCCAGCAGCTCGGACAGGGGTCATCAGCCCCAGCATTTT
>NA|TRBV5-1|TRBJ1-5|NA
CASSPGGLSKQPQHF
TGCGCCAGCAGCCCCGGGGGGCTTAGCAAGCAGCCCCAGCATTTT
>few|TRBV19|TRBJ2-1|NA
CASSIGGGGYNEQFF
TGTGCCAGTAGTATAGGAGGAGGCGGCTACAATGAGCAGTTCTTC
>many|TRBV7-9|TRBJ2-1|TRBD1
CASITGADVDEQFF
TGTGCCAGTATCACAGGGGCCGATGTCGATGAGCAGTTCTTC
>NA|TRBV28|TRBJ2-7|NA
CASSSYLRLPYEQYF
TGTGCCAGCAGTTCTTACTTACGACTCCCATACGAGCAGTACTTC
>NA|TRBV28|TRBJ1-5|NA
CASSYPLEVSNQPQHF
TGTGCCAGCAGTTACCCCTTGGAGGTTAGCAATCAGCCCCAGCATTTT
>NA|TRBV6-5|TRBJ2-7|TRBD1
CASSRDGTGFHEQYF
TGTGCCAGCAGTCGCGACGGGACAGGGTTCCACGAGCAGTACTTC
>NA|TRBV6-6|TRBJ2-7|NA
CASSPGIVSYEQYF
TGTGCCAGCAGTCCTGGGATCGTTTCCTACGAGCAGTACTTC
>NA|TRBV6-1|TRBJ2-1|NA
CASSLAGMGLGEQFF
TGTGCCAGCAGCCTAGCCGGGATGGGGTTGGGTGAGCAGTTCTTC
>NA|TRBV4-1|TRBJ2-1|NA
CASSQGSYNEQFF
TGTGCCAGCAGCCAAGGGAGTTACAATGAGCAGTTCTTC
>NA|TRBV7-8|TRBJ1-5|TRBD1
CASRPQGQGNQPQNF
TGTGCCAGCAGGCCTCAGGGACAGGGGAATCAGCCCCAGAATTTT
>few|TRBV27|TRBJ1-5|NA
CASSLSRGASSNQPQHF
TGTGCCAGCAGTTTATCACGGGGGGCGAGTAGCAATCAGCCCCAGCATTTT
>NA|TRBV28|TRBJ1-5|NA
CASSSGTVNSNQPQHF
TGTGCCAGCAGTTCGGGGACGGTCAATAGCAATCAGCCCCAGCATTTT
>many|TRBV4-3|TRBJ2-1|TRBD2
CASSQAGGSYNEQFF
TGCGCCAGCAGCCAAGCGGGGGGCTCCTACAATGAGCAGTTCTTC
>NA|TRBV7-2|TRBJ2-3|NA
CASSPRQGTSPGTDTQYF
TGTGCCAGCAGCCCACGTCAAGGCACCTCGCCGGGTACAGATACGCAGTATTTT
>NA|TRBV27|TRBJ2-3|TRBD2
CASTAPSGGTDTQYF
TGTGCCAGCACCGCACCTAGCGGGGGCACAGATACGCAGTATTTT
>NA|TRBV18|TRBJ2-7|NA
CASSPPGTARSYEQYF
TGTGCCAGCTCACCTCCAGGGACCGCTAGATCCTACGAGCAGTACTTC
>NA|TRBV7-2|TRBJ1-1|NA
CASSLAAGSNTEAFF
TGTGCCAGCAGCTTAGCGGCAGGGTCCAACACTGAAGCTTTCTTT
>once|TRBV28|TRBJ2-3|NA
CASAKGDRITDTQYF
TGTGCCAGCGCGAAAGGCGACAGAATCACAGATACGCAGTATTTT
>many|TRBV7-2|TRBJ1-4|NA
CASSLGREKLFF
TGTGCCAGCAGCTTAGGCAGAGAAAAACTGTTTTTT
>NA|TRBV4-2|TRBJ1-3|NA
CASSQERLGNTIYF
TGTGCCAGCAGCCAAGAACGGTTGGGAAACACCATATATTTT
>few|TRBV6-1|TRBJ2-3|NA
CASNLRGLLGDTQYF
TGTGCCAGCAATCTACGCGGACTTCTTGGAGATACGCAGTATTTT
>NA|TRBV27|TRBJ2-3|TRBD2
CASSISGLAGPRDTQYF
TGTGCCAGCAGTATCTCGGGACTAGCGGGGCCCAGGGATACGCAGTATTTT
>NA|TRBV6-2/TRBV6-3|TRBJ2-1|TRBD1
CASSKSRGIGNEQFF
TGTGCCAGCAGCAAAAGCAGGGGGATCGGCAATGAGCAGTTCTTC
>NA|TRBV7-2|TRBJ2-2|TRBD2
CASSWTSGTNTGELFF
TGTGCCAGCAGCTGGACTAGCGGGACGAACACCGGGGAGCTGTTTTTT
>NA|TRBV20-1|TRBJ2-3|TRBD2
CSARDPRPSGSTDTQYF
TGCAGTGCTAGAGACCCACGACCTAGCGGAAGCACAGATACGCAGTATTTT
>NA|TRBV7-2|TRBJ1-6|NA
CARSLEGVGGQDNSPLHF
TGTGCCAGAAGCTTAGAGGGGGTAGGGGGGCAAGATAATTCACCCCTCCACTTT
>NA|TRBV4-2|TRBJ1-6|NA
CASSQGTDANSPLHF
TGTGCCAGCAGCCAAGGGACAGATGCTAATTCACCCCTCCACTTT
>few|TRBV6-1|TRBJ2-2|TRBD1
CASSQQGTGELFF
TGTGCCAGCAGCCAACAGGGGACCGGGGAGCTGTTTTTT
>few|TRBV20-1|TRBJ1-4|NA
CSARDLSREGEKLFF
TGCAGTGCTAGAGATCTGAGCAGGGAGGGTGAAAAACTGTTTTTT
>NA|TRBV7-6|TRBJ1-4|NA
CASRLGDQGVFF
TGTGCCAGCCGCTTAGGAGATCAGGGAGTGTTTTTT
>few|TRBV5-5|TRBJ2-2|NA
CASSLAGWTGELFF
TGTGCCAGCAGCTTGGCCGGTTGGACCGGGGAGCTGTTTTTT
>few|TRBV12-3/TRBV12-4|TRBJ2-4|NA
CASRRTGNIQYF
TGTGCCAGCAGACGGACGGGGAACATTCAGTACTTC
>few|TRBV11-2|TRBJ2-5|NA
CASSLNAETQYF
TGTGCCAGCAGCTTAAATGCAGAGACCCAGTACTTC
>NA|TRBV19|TRBJ1-1|NA
CASTLDWRAFF
TGTGCCAGTACCCTAGACTGGCGGGCTTTCTTT
>NA|TRBV27|TRBJ2-3|NA
CASSLPPEGGASTDTQYF
TGTGCCAGCAGTTTACCCCCGGAGGGTGGGGCCAGCACAGATACGCAGTATTTT
>few|TRBV5-5|TRBJ2-3|TRBD2
CASSRFSTSGGFADTQYF
TGTGCCAGCAGCCGCTTCTCAACTAGCGGGGGGTTTGCAGATACGCAGTATTTT
>few|TRBV28|TRBJ1-5|TRBD1
CASRTGNSNQPQHF
TGTGCCAGCAGGACAGGGAATAGCAATCAGCCCCAGCATTTT
>once|TRBV6-2/TRBV6-3|TRBJ1-1|NA
CASSYTQRTEAFF
TGTGCCAGCAGTTATACCCAACGGACTGAAGCTTTCTTT
>NA|TRBV4-1|TRBJ2-7|TRBD2
CASSQEGGGTRTYEQYF
TGCGCCAGCAGCCAGGAGGGGGGTGGGACTAGAACCTACGAGCAGTACTTC
>few|TRBV19|TRBJ2-1|TRBD2
CASSIEIAGVGNEQFF
TGTGCCAGTAGTATTGAGATAGCGGGGGTAGGAAATGAGCAGTTCTTC